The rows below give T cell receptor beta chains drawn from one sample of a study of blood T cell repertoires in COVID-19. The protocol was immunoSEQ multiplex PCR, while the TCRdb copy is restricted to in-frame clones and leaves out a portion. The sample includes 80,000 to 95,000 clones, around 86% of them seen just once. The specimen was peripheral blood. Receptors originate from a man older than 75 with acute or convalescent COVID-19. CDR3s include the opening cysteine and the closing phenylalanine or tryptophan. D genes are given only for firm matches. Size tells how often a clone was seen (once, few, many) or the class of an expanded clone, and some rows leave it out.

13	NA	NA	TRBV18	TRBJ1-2	TGTGCCAGCTCACCAAGGACAGCGAGCGGCTACACCTTC	CASSPRTASGYTF
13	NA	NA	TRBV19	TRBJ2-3	TGTGCCAGTAGTCAATCTCGTGGCCCTACGCAGTATTTT	CASSQSRGPTQYF
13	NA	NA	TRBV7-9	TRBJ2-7	TGTGCCAGCAGCTTACAGGGCCTGAACGAGCAGTACTTC	CASSLQGLNEQYF
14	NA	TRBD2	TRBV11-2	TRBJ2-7	TGTGCCAGCAGCTTAGATCCGGCGGGAGAAGAGCAGTACTTC	CASSLDPAGEEQYF
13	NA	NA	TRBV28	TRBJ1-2	TGTGCCAGCAGTGCCCCCCCAGGGCATGGCTACACCTTC	CASSAPPGHGYTF
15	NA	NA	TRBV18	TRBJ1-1	TGTGCCAGCTCACGAGACCGACAGGCTTCTGGTGAAGCTTTCTTT	CASSRDRQASGEAFF
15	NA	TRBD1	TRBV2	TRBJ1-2	TGTGCCAGCAGTGGGGACAGGGGGCCTCCAAATGGCTACACCTTC	CASSGDRGPPNGYTF
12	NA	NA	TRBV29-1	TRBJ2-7	TGCAGCGTTGGAGCGGATAGCTACGAGCAGTACTTC	CSVGADSYEQYF
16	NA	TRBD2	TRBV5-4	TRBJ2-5	TGTGCCAGCAGCGCGACTAGCGGGAGGAACCAAGAGACCCAGTACTTC	CASSATSGRNQETQYF
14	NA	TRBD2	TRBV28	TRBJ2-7	TGTGCCAGCAGTAGGACTAGCGGGACCTACGAGCAGTACTTC	CASSRTSGTYEQYF
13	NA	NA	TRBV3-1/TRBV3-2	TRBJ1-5	TGTGCCAGCAGCCGAGCTAGCAATCAGCCCCAGCATTTT	CASSRASNQPQHF
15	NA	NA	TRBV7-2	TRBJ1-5	TGTGCCAGCAGCTTCAAGGCGGGGAGCAATCAGCCCCAGCATTTT	CASSFKAGSNQPQHF
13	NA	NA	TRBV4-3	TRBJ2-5	TGCGCCAGCAGCCAAGATCAGATCACGACCCAGTACTTC	CASSQDQITTQYF
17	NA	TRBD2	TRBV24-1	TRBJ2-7	TGTGCCACCAGTGAGGGGACTAGCGGGAGGAGAACCTACGAGCAGTACTTC	CATSEGTSGRRTYEQYF
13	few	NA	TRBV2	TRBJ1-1	TGTGCCAGCACCCTGGGGCAGGGGACTGAAGCTTTCTTT	CASTLGQGTEAFF
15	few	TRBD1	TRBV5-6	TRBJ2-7	TGTGCCAGCAGCTTGGGAGGGACAGGGTTCTACGAGCAGTACTTC	CASSLGGTGFYEQYF
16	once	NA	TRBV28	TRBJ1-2	TGTGCCAGCAGTTTACTTGGGGGCGCCGGAGACTATGGCTACACCTTC	CASSLLGGAGDYGYTF
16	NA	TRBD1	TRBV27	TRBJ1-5	TGTGCCAGCAGTTTAAGACAGGGGGCCAGCAATCAGCCCCAGCATTTT	CASSLRQGASNQPQHF
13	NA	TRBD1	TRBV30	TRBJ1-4	TGTGCCGGCTCCCGGCGGACAGGAGAAAAACTGTTTTTT	CAGSRRTGEKLFF
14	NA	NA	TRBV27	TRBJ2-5	TGTGCCAGCAGCCCTCGGAGGGGGGGGGAGACCCAGTACTTC	CASSPRRGGETQYF
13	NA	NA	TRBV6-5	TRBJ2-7	TGTGCCAGCATGGGCAATGGTGGAAACGAGCAGTACTTC	CASMGNGGNEQYF
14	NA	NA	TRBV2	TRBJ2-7	TGTGCCAGCAGTGATGAACCTATATCCTACGAGCAGTACTTC	CASSDEPISYEQYF
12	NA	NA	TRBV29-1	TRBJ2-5	TGCAGCGTAAAGCCAATGTGGGAGACCCAGTACTTC	CSVKPMWETQYF
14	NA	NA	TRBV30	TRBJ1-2	TGTGCCTGGAGGGAGAAGGGCGCGGGCTATGGCTACACCTTC	CAWREKGAGYGYTF